What follows is one T cell receptor beta chain and its context. The table came from immunoSEQ multiplex PCR; TCRdb's copy has only in-frame clones and leaves some out. This sample carries around 1.1 million clones, 70% to 80% of them seen once, and the ten largest clones take about 0.89%. Germline CDR1 and CDR2: LNHDA and SQIVND (reference sequence). V was trimmed by 5 bases and J by 3 bases, leaving 16 bases between them. The CDR3 is made up of 15 amino acids. These data belong to a study of shared clonotypes between healthy human individuals. This receptor was obtained from a man between 18 and 35 years old in good health. Some clones in this sample may be carry-over from other donors' samples. Specimen: memory CD4+ T cells from PBMCs. Specified subset: CD45RA-negative fraction. The chain combines TRBV19 with TRBJ1-2, with a weak D call TRBD1 (5 bases). The CDR3: CASSGPGQGDYGYTF. The CDR3 nucleotides are TGTGCCAGTAGTGGCCCGGGGCAGGGAGACTATGGCTACACCTTC.